One and the same sample provided the 7 T cell receptor beta chains below, sequenced in a study of OX40 agonist ivuxolimab in advanced cancers. The table came from immunoSEQ multiplex PCR; TCRdb's copy has only in-frame clones and leaves some out. The profile shows about 58,000 clones, roughly four fifths of them singletons. This specimen was CD4+ or CD8+ T cells sorted from blood, taken in a trial of the OX40 agonist ivuxolimab. These receptors were obtained from an adult with an advanced solid tumor such as melanoma, head and neck, liver or kidney cancer.

The rearrangement joins TRBV9 to TRBJ2-7, with D maybe TRBD1 (6 bases). CDR1 SGDLS and CDR2 YYNGEE come from the germline V gene. This CDR3 comprises 13 residues. V was cut by 2 bases and J by 7 bases, with 13 bases left in between. In nucleotides, the CDR3 is TGTGCCAGCAGCGTCACAGGGCACGGGGAGCAGTACTTC. Translation: CASSVTGHGEQYF.

This chain uses TRBV11-2 with TRBJ1-5, with unresolved D. CDR1 and CDR2 from the germline V gene are SGHAT and FQNNGV. The CDR3 loop spans 13 amino acids. V lost 5 bases, J lost 7 bases, and 12 bases lay in between. The CDR3 protein is CASSQEPGQPQHF. The CDR3 DNA reads as TGTGCCAGCAGCCAAGAACCGGGGCAGCCCCAGCATTTT.

This clone was observed a few times. The chain uses TRBV28 and TRBJ1-1, with 9 bases aligning to TRBD1. Germline V lookup: CDR1 MDHEN, CDR2 SYDVKM. With V trimmed by 1 base and J by 3 bases, 9 bases remained unmatched. The CDR3 is 17 residues long. CDR3 in DNA: TGTGCCAGCAGTTTATTTCCCCGGGACAGGGATCACACTGAAGCTTTCTTT. Translated: CASSLFPRDRDHTEAFF.

This clone was recorded once. In nucleotides, the CDR3 is TGTGCCAGCAGCTTGGATCAGGGACAACTCCAGGAGACCCAGTACTTC. It codes for CASSLDQGQLQETQYF. The chain is built from TRBV5-4 and TRBJ2-5; possible D gene TRBD1, 6 bases. CDR1 SGHNT and CDR2 YYREEE come from the germline V gene (reference sequence). V was shortened by 0 bases and J by 5 bases, with 17 bases between the two germline ends. CDR3 length: 16 amino acids.

J is TRBJ1-5 and V is TRBV7-2; D remains unclear. The germline V gene has CDR1 SGHTA and CDR2 FQGNSA. The CDR3 has 15 residues. Trimming stripped 0 bases from V and 0 bases from J, with 6 bases between. CDR3 coding DNA: TGTGCCAGCAGCTTAGCGGCGGGTAGCAATCAGCCCCAGCATTTT. Its protein is CASSLAAGSNQPQHF. Using reference TRBV7-2 and TRBJ1-5 for the parts outside the CDR3, the full variable domain is GAGVSQSPSNKVTEKGKDVELRCDPISGHTALYWYRQSLGQGLEFLIYFQGNSAPDKSGLPSDRFSAERTGGSVSTLTIQRTQQEDSAVYLCASSLAAGSNQPQHFGDGTRLSIL.

J is TRBJ1-1 and V is TRBV11-2, with 9 nucleotides matching TRBD1. CDR1 is SGHAT and CDR2 is FQNNGV in the germline V gene. This CDR3 spans 15 amino acids. With 5 bases clipped from V and 5 bases from J, the junction kept 9 bases outside the gene matches. Here the CDR3 reads CASSPRPGQGTEAFF. The CDR3 region has the DNA TGTGCCAGCAGCCCCCGCCCGGGACAGGGAACTGAAGCTTTCTTT.

By share, this clone counts as medium-sized. The J gene is TRBJ1-2, the V gene TRBV2, with TRBD1 as a possible D gene (6 bases). From germline, CDR1 is SNHLY and CDR2 FYNNEI. V lost 1 base to trimming and J lost 4 bases, with 10 bases between them. The CDR3 covers 14 residues. The CDR3 DNA sequence: TGTGCCAGCAGTGAAGATGCAGGGGCCTATGGCTACACCTTC. Amino acid sequence: CASSEDAGAYGYTF.